One and the same sample provided the 9 T cell receptor beta chains below, sequenced in a study of shared clonotypes between healthy human individuals. Profiled with immunoSEQ multiplex PCR; TCRdb holds only in-frame clones, not every one. This table holds fewer than 1.6 million clones, approximately 98.5% found once. Sequenced material: naive CD4+ T cells sorted from blood. Subset described: CD45RA+ positively selected. The receptors stem from a young man in good health.

This chain connects TRBV29-1 to TRBJ2-7, with TRBD1 matching 7 bases. CDR1 and CDR2 (germline): SQVTM, ANQGSEA. CDR3 length equals 14 residues. With V trimmed by 3 bases and J by 1 base, 6 bases remained unmatched. Written as DNA, the CDR3 is TGCAGCGTTGAGGGAAGGACAGGATCCTACGAGCAGTACTTC. Translation: CSVEGRTGSYEQYF.

The CDR3 is CAISEQTSGYNEQFF. CDR3 nucleotide sequence: TGTGCCATCAGTGAGCAGACTAGCGGCTACAATGAGCAGTTCTTC. V is TRBV10-3 and J is TRBJ2-1; the match to TRBD2 covers 9 bases. This CDR3 is built from 15 residues. V gave up 2 bases and J gave up 3 bases; unmatched junction bases: 2. CDR1 is ENHRY, CDR2 SYGVKD, per germline.

As concerns this clone: The junction does not match germline at one end; this may be a read error. The chain joins TRBV7-2 to TRBJ2-5, with TRBD2 matching over 10 bases. The V gene's germline CDR1 is SGHTA and CDR2 FQGNSA. CDR3 length: 15 amino acids. CDR3 amino acids: CASSLAGAALGTQYF. Written as DNA, the CDR3 is TGTGCCAGCAGCCTAGCGGGAGCGGCCCTGGGGACCCAGTACTTC.

The chain employs TRBV5-4 and TRBJ2-2, with D possibly TRBD1 on 6 matching bases. This CDR3 contains 16 residues. Germline V gene lookup returns CDR1 SGHNT and CDR2 YYREEE (reference sequence). V lost 4 bases to trimming and J lost 5 bases, with 18 bases between them. This CDR3 is CASSLTGRGGTGELFF. In nucleotides, the CDR3 is TGTGCCAGCAGCCTAACAGGGAGAGGAGGTACCGGGGAGCTGTTTTTT.

This clone came up once. V gene TRBV9 combines with J gene TRBJ2-1, with no clear D. The V gene's germline CDR1 is SGDLS and CDR2 YYNGEE. V was trimmed by 3 bases and J by 1 base, leaving 5 bases between them. The CDR3 is 13 amino acids. The CDR3 here is CASSERSYNEQFF. The CDR3 region has the DNA TGTGCCAGCAGCGAGAGGTCCTACAATGAGCAGTTCTTC.

This chain uses TRBV2 with TRBJ1-1, with D maybe TRBD1 (6 bases). Trimming stripped 4 bases from V and 2 bases from J, with 8 bases between. CDR3 size: 13 residues. Per the germline V gene, CDR1 is SNHLY and CDR2 is FYNNEI. The DNA of the CDR3 is TGTGCCAGCAGTGCGGGACATAACACTGAAGCTTTCTTT. Its protein product is CASSAGHNTEAFF.

Remarks on this clone: Compared with germline, one end of the junction differs, possibly owing to a read error. The V call is TRBV7-7, the J call TRBJ2-7; 9 bases agree with TRBD2. This CDR3 region has 14 residues. Germline V lookup: CDR1 SSHAT, CDR2 FNYEAQ (reference sequence). CDR3 sequence: CASSPGLASYEQYF. The CDR3 region has the DNA TGTGCTAGCAGCCCAGGACTAGCGAGCTACGAGCAGTACTTC.

This clone was picked up one time. The J gene is TRBJ2-7, the V gene TRBV28; D is unresolved. The CDR3 consists of 12 residues. The V gene's germline CDR1 is MDHEN and CDR2 SYDVKM. Deletions cut 5 bases from V and 2 bases from J, with 7 bases between. The CDR3 region is CASSPWTYEQYF. For the CDR3, the DNA is TGTGCCAGCAGTCCATGGACCTACGAGCAGTACTTC.

The V and J genes are TRBV6-5 and TRBJ1-1; D uncertain. Trimming took 2 bases from V and 7 from J, leaving 17 bases between them. CDR3 length equals 15 residues. The V gene's germline CDR1 is MNHEY and CDR2 SVGAGI. The CDR3 DNA is TGTGCCAGCAGTTACCCGCGAGAGGGCAGGATTGAAGCTTTCTTT. This encodes CASSYPREGRIEAFF.